This T cell receptor (beta chain) was found in a study of PD-1 blockade in classical Hodgkin lymphoma. Broader study findings: Baseline TCR diversity was reportedly lower in newly diagnosed patients than in healthy donors. It was reported as lower still in relapsed/refractory patients.

A note on this clone: Its target is not known.

Germline values: CDR1 SGHTA, CDR2 FQGNSA. The V end was cut by 1 base, the J end by 4 bases, with 7 bases between. The CDR3 contains 14 residues. Profiled with immunoSEQ multiplex PCR; TCRdb holds only in-frame clones, not every one. There are about 23,000 clones in the sample; roughly nine tenths occur only once, and around 0.41% lies in the top ten. Time point reported: newly diagnosed, previously untreated cHL patient sample. Thawed PBMCs were the source of CD4+ T cells, purified by magnetic negative selection. PBMCs from patients with newly diagnosed, untreated classical Hodgkin lymphoma served as a comparison group for the relapsed/refractory trial patients.

The TCR comes from a human donor with classical Hodgkin lymphoma. The sample consisted of CD4+ T cells from blood. The V and J genes are TRBV7-2 and TRBJ1-4; D is undetermined. The CDR3 sequence is CASSLGGINEKLFF. The DNA for the CDR3 is TGTGCCAGCAGCTTAGGGGGAATTAATGAAAAACTGTTTTTT.